This T cell receptor (beta chain) was found in a study of T cell repertoires in aging, cancer and after chemotherapy. The wider study: Over several months to years, re-sampled healthy donor repertoires clearly shared clones.

Amplification of TCR beta used genomic DNA extracted from peripheral blood. TRB rearrangements spanning V, D and J were amplified using mixed TRB-A/B primers. TCRdb redid the calling of the multiplex PCR reads with MiXCR, one entry per CDR3 protein. Among 2,500 to 3,000 distinct CDR3 sequences, around 30% were seen once, and the ten largest hold around 10%. With 7 bases clipped from V and 10 bases from J, the junction kept 5 bases outside the gene matches. From germline, CDR1 is LNHDA and CDR2 SQIVND (reference sequence). The CDR3 totals 13 residues. The sample consisted of blood. The rearrangement links TRBV19 to TRBJ2-1; 12 bases are shared with TRBD2. This clonotype originated in a human donor in good health. CDR3 protein: CASTRLAGDEQFF. The CDR3 nucleotides read TGTGCCAGTACCAGACTAGCGGGAGACGAGCAGTTCTTC.